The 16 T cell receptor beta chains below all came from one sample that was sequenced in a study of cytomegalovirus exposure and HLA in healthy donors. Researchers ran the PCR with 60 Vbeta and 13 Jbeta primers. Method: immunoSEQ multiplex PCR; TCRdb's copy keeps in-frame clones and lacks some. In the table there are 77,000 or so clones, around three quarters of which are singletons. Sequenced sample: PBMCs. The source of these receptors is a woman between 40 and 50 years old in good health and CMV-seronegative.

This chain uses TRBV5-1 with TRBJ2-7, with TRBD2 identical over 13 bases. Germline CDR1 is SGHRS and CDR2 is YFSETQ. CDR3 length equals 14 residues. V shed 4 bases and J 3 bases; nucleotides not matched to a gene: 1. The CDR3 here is CASSRTSGGYEQYF. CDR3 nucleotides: TGCGCCAGCAGCAGGACTAGCGGGGGCTACGAGCAGTACTTC.

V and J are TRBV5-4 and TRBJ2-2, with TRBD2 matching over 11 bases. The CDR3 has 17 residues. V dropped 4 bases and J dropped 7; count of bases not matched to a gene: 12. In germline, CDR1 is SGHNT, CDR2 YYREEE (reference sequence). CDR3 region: CASSSMGLAGGGGELFF. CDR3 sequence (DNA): TGTGCCAGCAGCAGTATGGGGCTAGCGGGAGGCGGCGGGGAGCTGTTTTTT.

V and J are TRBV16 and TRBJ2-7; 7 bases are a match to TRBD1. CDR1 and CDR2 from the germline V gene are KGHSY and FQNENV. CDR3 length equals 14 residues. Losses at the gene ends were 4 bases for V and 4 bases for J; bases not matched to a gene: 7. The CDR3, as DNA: TGTGCCAGCAGCCGACGTGGCAGGGGGTACGAGCAGTACTTC. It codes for CASSRRGRGYEQYF.

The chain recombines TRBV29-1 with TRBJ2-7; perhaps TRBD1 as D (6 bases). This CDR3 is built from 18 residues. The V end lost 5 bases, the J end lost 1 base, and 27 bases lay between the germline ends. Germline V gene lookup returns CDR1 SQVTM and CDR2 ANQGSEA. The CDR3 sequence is CSVRLRDTSSWASYEQYF. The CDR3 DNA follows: TGCAGCGTTAGACTCCGGGACACAAGTTCCTGGGCTTCCTACGAGCAGTACTTC.

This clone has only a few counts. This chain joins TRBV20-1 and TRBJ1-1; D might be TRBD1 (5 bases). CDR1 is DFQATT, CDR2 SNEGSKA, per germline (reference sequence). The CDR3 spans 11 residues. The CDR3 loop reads CRGELNTEAFF. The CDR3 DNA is TGCAGAGGGGAACTGAACACTGAAGCTTTCTTT.

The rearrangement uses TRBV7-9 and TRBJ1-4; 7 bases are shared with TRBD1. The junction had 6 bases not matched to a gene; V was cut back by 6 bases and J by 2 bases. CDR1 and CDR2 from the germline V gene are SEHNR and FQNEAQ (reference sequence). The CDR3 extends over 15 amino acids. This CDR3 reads CASRAWDSTNEKLFF. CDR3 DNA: TGTGCCAGCAGGGCCTGGGACAGCACTAATGAAAAACTGTTTTTT.

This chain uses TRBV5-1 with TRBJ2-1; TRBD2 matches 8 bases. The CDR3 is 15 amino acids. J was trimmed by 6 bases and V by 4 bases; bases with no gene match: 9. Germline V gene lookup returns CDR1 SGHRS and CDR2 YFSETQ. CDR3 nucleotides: TGCGCCAGCAGCCTTTTAGCGGGGTCCATCAATGAGCAGTTCTTC. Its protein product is CASSLLAGSINEQFF.

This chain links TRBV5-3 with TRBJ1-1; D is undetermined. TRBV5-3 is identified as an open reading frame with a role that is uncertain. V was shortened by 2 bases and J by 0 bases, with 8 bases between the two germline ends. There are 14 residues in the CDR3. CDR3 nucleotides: TGTGCCAGAAGCTTACTCACGTTGAACACTGAAGCTTTCTTT. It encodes CARSLLTLNTEAFF.

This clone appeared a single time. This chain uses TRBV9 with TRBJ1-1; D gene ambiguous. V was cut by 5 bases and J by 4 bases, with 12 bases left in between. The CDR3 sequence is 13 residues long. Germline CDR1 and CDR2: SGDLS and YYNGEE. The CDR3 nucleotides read TGTGCCAGCAGGGGAATGGGGAGCACTGAAGCTTTCTTT. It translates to CASRGMGSTEAFF.

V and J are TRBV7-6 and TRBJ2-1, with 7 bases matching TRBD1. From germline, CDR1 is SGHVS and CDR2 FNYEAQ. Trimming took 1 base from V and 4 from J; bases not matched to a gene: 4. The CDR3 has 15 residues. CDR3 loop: CASSLGQGVYNEQFF. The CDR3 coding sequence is TGTGCCAGCAGCTTAGGGCAGGGGGTGTACAATGAGCAGTTCTTC.

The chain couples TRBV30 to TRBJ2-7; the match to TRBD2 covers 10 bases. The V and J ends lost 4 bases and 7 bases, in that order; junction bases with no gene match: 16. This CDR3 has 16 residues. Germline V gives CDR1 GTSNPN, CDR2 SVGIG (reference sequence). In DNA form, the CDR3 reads TGTGCCTGGAACTTCGGACTAGCGGTAAAACTGGATGAGCAGTACTTC. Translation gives CAWNFGLAVKLDEQYF.

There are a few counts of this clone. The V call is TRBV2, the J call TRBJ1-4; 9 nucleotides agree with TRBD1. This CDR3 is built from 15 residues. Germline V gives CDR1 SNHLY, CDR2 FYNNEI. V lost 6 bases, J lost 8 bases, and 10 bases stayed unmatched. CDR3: CASSQGQGRGEKLFF. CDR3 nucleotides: TGTGCCAGCAGCCAGGGACAGGGACGAGGGGAAAAACTGTTTTTT.

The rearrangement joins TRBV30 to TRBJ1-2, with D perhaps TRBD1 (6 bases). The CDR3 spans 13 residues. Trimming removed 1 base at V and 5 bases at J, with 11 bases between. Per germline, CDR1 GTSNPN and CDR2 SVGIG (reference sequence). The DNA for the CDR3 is TGTGCCTGGAGTGCCTCCGGACAGTATGGCTACACCTTC. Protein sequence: CAWSASGQYGYTF.

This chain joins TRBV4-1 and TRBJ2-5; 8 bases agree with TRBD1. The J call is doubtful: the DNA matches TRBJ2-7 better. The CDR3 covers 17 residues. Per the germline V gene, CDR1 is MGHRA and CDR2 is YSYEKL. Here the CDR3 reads CASSQLLRDRSSYEQYF. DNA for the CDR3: TGCGCCAGCAGCCAACTCCTCCGGGACAGGAGCTCCTACGAGCAGTACTTC.

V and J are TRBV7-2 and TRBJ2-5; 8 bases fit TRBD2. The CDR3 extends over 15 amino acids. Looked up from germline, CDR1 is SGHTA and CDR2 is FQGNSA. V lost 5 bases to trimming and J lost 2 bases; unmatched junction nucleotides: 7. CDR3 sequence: CASSRDSGDQETQYF. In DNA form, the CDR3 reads TGTGCCAGCAGCCGGGATAGCGGGGATCAAGAGACCCAGTACTTC.

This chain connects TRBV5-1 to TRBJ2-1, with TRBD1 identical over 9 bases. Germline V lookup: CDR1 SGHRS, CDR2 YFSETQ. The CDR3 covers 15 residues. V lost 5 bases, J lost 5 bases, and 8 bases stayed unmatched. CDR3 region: CASRRDRAENNEQFF. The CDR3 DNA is TGCGCCAGCAGAAGGGACAGGGCAGAAAACAATGAGCAGTTCTTC. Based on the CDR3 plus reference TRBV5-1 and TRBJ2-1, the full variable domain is KAGVTQTPRYLIKTRGQQVTLSCSPISGHRSVSWYQQTPGQGLQFLFEYFSETQRNKGNFPGRFSGRQFSNSRSEMNVSTLELGDSALYLCASRRDRAENNEQFFGPGTRLTVL.